This T cell receptor (beta chain) was identified during a study of control samples from healthy donors and cancer patients. Losses at the gene ends were 7 bases for V and 7 bases for J; bases not matched to a gene: 8. The CDR3 length is 15 residues. Looked up from germline, CDR1 is SNHLY and CDR2 is FYNNEI. Clones were read by immunoSEQ multiplex PCR, and TCRdb kept only the in-frame ones, dropping some. The sample yields over 120,000 clones, around 90% seen once. The chain recombines TRBV2 with TRBJ1-6; 9 bases agree with TRBD1. Sequencing was done on a sample of blood. The clonotype originates from a man younger than 40 in good health. In DNA form, the CDR3 reads TGTGCCAGCACCTTTGGGACAGGGAGGAATTCACCCCTCCACTTT. Its protein product is CASTFGTGRNSPLHF. Using reference TRBV2 and TRBJ1-6 for the parts outside the CDR3, the full variable domain is EPEVTQTPSHQVTQMGQEVILRCVPISNHLYFYWYRQILGQKVEFLVSFYNNEISEKSEIFDDQFSVERPDGSNFTLKIRSTKLEDSAMYFCASTFGTGRNSPLHFGNGTRLTVT.